This passage covers 20 T cell receptor beta chains from one sample sequenced in a study of blood T cell repertoires in COVID-19. Sequencing was performed with immunoSEQ multiplex PCR; in TCRdb, only in-frame clones are kept and a portion is missing. The repertoire holds nearly 250,000 clones, with around nine tenths as singletons. The sequencing sample was made of peripheral blood. Receptors were obtained from a woman aged 60 to 75 who had recovered from COVID-19.

The table lists this clone with a count of one. The V and J genes are TRBV11-2 and TRBJ1-2; no definite D call. Per germline, CDR1 SGHAT and CDR2 FQNNGV. Trimming left V 3 bases short and J 2 bases short, with 13 bases between. CDR3 size: 15 residues. In DNA, the CDR3 is TGTGCCAGCAGCTTCCCGGGTGCGTTAAACTATGGCTACACCTTC. It codes for CASSFPGALNYGYTF.

The chain has TRBV20-1 and TRBJ2-3, with 11 bases identical to TRBD2. The CDR3 contains 20 residues. The V gene end was trimmed by 3 bases and the J gene end by 6 bases; junction bases not matched to a gene: 23. CDR1 DFQATT and CDR2 SNEGSKA come from the germline V gene (reference sequence). CDR3 DNA: TGCAGTGCTAGTCCGGAGCCGGTTAGCGGGGGGGCCCTGCCCTTCGATACGCAGTATTTT. This gives the protein CSASPEPVSGGALPFDTQYF.

The genes are TRBV5-5 and TRBJ1-5; no clear D. Germline V gives CDR1 SGHKS, CDR2 YYEKEE (reference sequence). Deletions cut 4 bases from V and 10 bases from J, with 15 bases between. This CDR3 has 13 amino acids. CDR3 loop: CASSPAEVSPQHF. The CDR3, as DNA: TGTGCCAGCAGCCCCGCCGAGGTGTCCCCCCAGCATTTT.

The chain has TRBV5-1 and TRBJ2-5, with 8 positions matching TRBD2. Germline lookup yields CDR1 SGHRS and CDR2 YFSETQ. The CDR3 length is 14 residues. V gave up 5 bases and J gave up 5 bases; unmatched junction bases: 8. CDR3 nucleotides: TGCGCCAGCAGTATATTTAGCGGGGCGGAGACCCAGTACTTC. It encodes CASSIFSGAETQYF.

The J gene is TRBJ1-5, the V gene TRBV18; 7 positions match TRBD1. Germline-derived CDR1 and CDR2 are KGHSH and LQKENI. Unmatched junction bases numbered 5, after V lost 6 bases and J lost 0 bases. The CDR3 totals 15 residues. As DNA, the CDR3 is TGTGCCAGCTCGACAGGGCTCGATAGCAATCAGCCCCAGCATTTT. It codes for CASSTGLDSNQPQHF.

The chain is built from TRBV5-1 and TRBJ2-7, with TRBD1 matching 11 bases. Looked up from germline, CDR1 is SGHRS and CDR2 is YFSETQ. The CDR3 runs to 16 residues. Trimming took 2 bases from V and 3 from J; bases not matched to a gene: 7. CDR3 bases: TGCGCCAGCAGCTTAAGGACAGGGGGCCGGGGCTACGAGCAGTACTTC. Protein: CASSLRTGGRGYEQYF.

This clone has a handful of counts. J is TRBJ1-2 and V is TRBV27, with D possibly matching TRBD1 (5 bases). Deletions cut 5 bases from V and 4 bases from J, with 11 bases between. The CDR3 loop spans 13 amino acids. Germline V gene lookup returns CDR1 MNHEY and CDR2 SMNVEV (reference sequence). In DNA form, the CDR3 reads TGTGCCAGCAGTCTTGACAGCCGCTATGGCTACACCTTC. Translated, it gives CASSLDSRYGYTF.

This chain uses TRBV6-5 with TRBJ1-2, with 10 bases aligning to TRBD1. There are 13 residues in the CDR3. Germline V gene sequence: CDR1 MNHEY, CDR2 SVGAGI. V trimming: 9 bases; J trimming: 0 bases; junction bases outside the gene matches: 1. Here the CDR3 reads CASGQGANYGYTF. DNA of the CDR3: TGTGCCAGTGGACAGGGGGCTAACTATGGCTACACCTTC.

A single count supports this clone. V and J are TRBV7-8 and TRBJ1-6; 8 positions agree with TRBD1. The CDR3 spans 15 residues. Germline CDR1 reads SGHVS; CDR2 reads FQNEAQ. The junction had 2 bases not matched to a gene; V was cut back by 3 bases and J by 4 bases. The CDR3 loop is CASSLDRAYNSPLHF. DNA for the CDR3: TGTGCCAGCAGCTTGGACAGGGCTTATAATTCACCCCTCCACTTT. The variable domain in full, completed from reference TRBV7-8 and TRBJ1-6, reads GAGVSQSPRYKVAKRGQDVALRCDPISGHVSLFWYQQALGQGPEFLTYFQNEAQLDKSGLPSDRFFAERPEGSVSTLKIQRTQQEDSAVYLCASSLDRAYNSPLHFGNGTRLTVT.

The rearrangement joins TRBV27 to TRBJ1-1; D ambiguous. Per germline, CDR1 MNHEY and CDR2 SMNVEV (reference sequence). The CDR3 loop spans 15 amino acids. Trimming took off 4 bases at V and 5 bases at J, with 17 bases between the two ends. The CDR3 DNA reads TGTGCCAGCAGTTCTCTACTCAGCGTGAGGACTGAAGCTTTCTTT. Protein: CASSSLLSVRTEAFF.

As for this clone: Other DNA sequences in the same sample also yield this CDR3. V usage is TRBV11-2 and J usage is TRBJ1-1; no firm D call. V dropped 6 bases and J dropped 1 base, with 9 bases sitting between them. Germline V gene sequence: CDR1 SGHAT, CDR2 FQNNGV. This CDR3 is built from 13 residues. CDR3 region: CASSLNRNTEAFF. Here the CDR3 DNA reads TGTGCCAGCAGTCTTAACAGGAACACTGAAGCTTTCTTT.

The CDR3 bases are TGTGCCAGCAGCTGGACAGGGGGTAACACCGGGGAGCTGTTTTTT. This sequence encodes CASSWTGGNTGELFF. The chain recombines TRBV7-2 with TRBJ2-2; 10 nucleotides agree with TRBD1. After removal of 4 bases from V and 2 bases from J, the junction contained 1 base not matched to a gene. Per germline, CDR1 SGHTA and CDR2 FQGNSA. CDR3 length equals 15 residues.

A single count supports this clone. This chain links TRBV7-2 with TRBJ1-2; 10 bases agree with TRBD1. The length of the CDR3 is 16 residues. Germline CDR1 reads SGHTA; CDR2 reads FQGNSA. J gave up 5 bases and V 6 bases, and 12 bases lay outside the gene matches. The CDR3 here is CASSSRQGALFYGYTF. The CDR3 DNA is TGTGCCAGCAGTTCTCGACAGGGGGCCCTCTTTTATGGCTACACCTTC.

CDR3 nucleotides: TGCAGCGTTGAAGTTGGACAGGGGCGCGGGAACTATGGCTACACCTTC. It yields the protein CSVEVGQGRGNYGYTF. The rearrangement links TRBV29-1 to TRBJ1-2; 9 bases fit TRBD1. Per the germline V gene, CDR1 is SQVTM and CDR2 is ANQGSEA. The J segment lost 2 bases and the V segment lost 1 base, leaving 8 bases of the junction unmatched. The CDR3 runs to 16 residues.

In this sample, this clone turned up a few times. A read error may account for a junction end that differs from germline. The V call is TRBV18, the J call TRBJ2-3; 8 bases line up with TRBD1. The CDR3 covers 15 residues. CDR1 is KGHSH, CDR2 LQKENI, per germline. CDR3 in amino acids: CASSPQGVYGDTQYF. CDR3 nucleotides: TGTGCCAGCTCCCCACAGGGGGTCTACGGAGATACGCAGTATTTT.

Here the CDR3 reads CAISELGEETEAFF. CDR3 sequence (DNA): TGTGCCATCAGTGAGCTAGGGGAGGAAACTGAAGCTTTCTTT. This rearrangement joins TRBV10-3 to TRBJ1-1, with D perhaps TRBD1 (5 bases). The CDR3 is 14 amino acids. Trimming took off 2 bases at V and 5 bases at J, with 12 bases between the two ends. Germline V gene sequence: CDR1 ENHRY, CDR2 SYGVKD.

The rearrangement uses TRBV4-2 and TRBJ2-1; D not resolved. This CDR3 region has 13 residues. V was trimmed by 4 bases and J by 7 bases, leaving 11 bases between them. CDR1 and CDR2 (germline): LGHNA, YNFKEQ. The CDR3 sequence is CASSRNERNEQFF. CDR3 DNA: TGTGCCAGCAGCCGCAACGAGAGGAATGAGCAGTTCTTC.

The chain uses TRBV18 and TRBJ1-1; 12 nucleotides agree with TRBD1. In germline, CDR1 is KGHSH, CDR2 LQKENI. The CDR3 loop spans 18 amino acids. J lost 3 bases, V lost 2 bases, and 10 bases had no gene match. CDR3 nucleotides: TGTGCCAGCTCACCATATCGGGGACAGGGGGCAGGGGACACTGAAGCTTTCTTT. Translated, it gives CASSPYRGQGAGDTEAFF.

This clone was seen only once. J is TRBJ1-1 and V is TRBV29-1; no clear D. The CDR3 consists of 15 residues. The V end was cut by 4 bases, the J end by 2 bases, with 17 bases between. The germline V gene has CDR1 SQVTM and CDR2 ANQGSEA. The DNA for the CDR3 is TGCAGCGTTGGAAAATACACCACCTTTAACACTGAAGCTTTCTTT. The encoded protein is CSVGKYTTFNTEAFF.

This chain links TRBV6-4 with TRBJ1-1; D is ambiguous. From germline, CDR1 is MRHNA and CDR2 SNTAGT. The V end was cut by 8 bases, the J end by 4 bases, with 17 bases between. The CDR3 extends over 14 amino acids. CDR3 sequence (DNA): TGTGCCAGCCGGGTGGGGTCCGCGGGCACTGAAGCTTTCTTT. Protein sequence: CASRVGSAGTEAFF.